The source of this T cell receptor beta chain is a study of cytomegalovirus exposure and HLA in healthy donors. Germline-derived CDR1 and CDR2 are LNHDA and SQIVND (reference sequence). Trimming removed 7 bases from V and 4 bases from J; junction bases left unmatched: 6. This CDR3 spans 14 amino acids. PCR amplification relied on 60 Vbeta primers (plus 13 Jbeta primers). Sequencing used immunoSEQ multiplex PCR; TCRdb keeps in-frame clones, though not all of them. The sample includes 130,000 to 150,000 clones, nearly 80% of them seen just once. The chain is built from TRBV19 and TRBJ2-2; 7 bases are shared with TRBD1. The sequence came from a male donor in good health and CMV-seronegative. The sequencing input was PBMCs. The CDR3 spells CASTRGQGTGELFF. The DNA for the CDR3 is TGTGCCAGTACGAGGGGGCAGGGCACCGGGGAGCTGTTTTTT.